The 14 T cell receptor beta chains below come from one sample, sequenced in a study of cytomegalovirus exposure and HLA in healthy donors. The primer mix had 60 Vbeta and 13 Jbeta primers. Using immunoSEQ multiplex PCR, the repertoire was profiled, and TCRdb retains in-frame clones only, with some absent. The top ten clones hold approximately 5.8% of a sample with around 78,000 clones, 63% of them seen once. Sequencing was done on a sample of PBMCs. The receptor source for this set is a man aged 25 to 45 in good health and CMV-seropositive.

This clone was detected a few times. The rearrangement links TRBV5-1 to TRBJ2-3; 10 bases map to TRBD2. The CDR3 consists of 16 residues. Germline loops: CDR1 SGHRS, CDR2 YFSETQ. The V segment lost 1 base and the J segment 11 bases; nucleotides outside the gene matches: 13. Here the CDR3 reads CASSLQASGGPGGQYF. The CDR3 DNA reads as TGCGCCAGCAGCTTGCAGGCTAGCGGGGGCCCGGGCGGGCAGTATTTT.

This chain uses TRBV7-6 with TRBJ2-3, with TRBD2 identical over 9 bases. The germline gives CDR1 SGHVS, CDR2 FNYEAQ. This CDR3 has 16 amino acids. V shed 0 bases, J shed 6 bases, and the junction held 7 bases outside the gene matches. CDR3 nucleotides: TGTGCCAGCAGCTTAGCGGCGGGAGGGCCGGGGGATACGCAGTATTTT. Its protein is CASSLAAGGPGDTQYF.

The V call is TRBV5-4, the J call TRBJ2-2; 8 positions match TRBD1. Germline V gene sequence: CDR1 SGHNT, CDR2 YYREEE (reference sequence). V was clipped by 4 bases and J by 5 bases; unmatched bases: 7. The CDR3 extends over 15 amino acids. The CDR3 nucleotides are TGTGCCAGCAGCAAAGGACAGGGACAAACCGGGGAGCTGTTTTTT. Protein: CASSKGQGQTGELFF. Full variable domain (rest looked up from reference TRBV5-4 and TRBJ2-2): ETGVTQSPTHLIKTRGQQVTLRCSSQSGHNTVSWYQQALGQGPQFIFQYYREEENGRGNFPPRFSGLQFPNYSSELNVNALELDDSALYLCASSKGQGQTGELFFGEGSRLTVL.

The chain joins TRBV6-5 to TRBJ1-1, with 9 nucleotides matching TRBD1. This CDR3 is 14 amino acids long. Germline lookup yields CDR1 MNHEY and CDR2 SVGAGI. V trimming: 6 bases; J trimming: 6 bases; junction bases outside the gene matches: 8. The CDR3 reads CASRKQGAKPEAFF. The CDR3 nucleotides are TGTGCCAGCAGGAAACAGGGGGCGAAACCTGAAGCTTTCTTT.

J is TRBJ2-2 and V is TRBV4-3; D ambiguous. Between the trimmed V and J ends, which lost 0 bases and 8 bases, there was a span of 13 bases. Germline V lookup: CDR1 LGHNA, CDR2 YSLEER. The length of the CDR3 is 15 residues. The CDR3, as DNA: TGCGCCAGCAGCCAAGATAGGCTAGTTCGGGGGGAGCTGTTTTTT. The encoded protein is CASSQDRLVRGELFF.

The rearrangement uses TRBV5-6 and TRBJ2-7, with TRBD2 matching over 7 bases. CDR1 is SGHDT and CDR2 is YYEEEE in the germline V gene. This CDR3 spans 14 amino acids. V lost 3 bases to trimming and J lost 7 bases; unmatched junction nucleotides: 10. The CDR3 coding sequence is TGTGCCAGCAGCTCGGGGAGCGGGGTGGGGGAGCAGTACTTC. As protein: CASSSGSGVGEQYF.

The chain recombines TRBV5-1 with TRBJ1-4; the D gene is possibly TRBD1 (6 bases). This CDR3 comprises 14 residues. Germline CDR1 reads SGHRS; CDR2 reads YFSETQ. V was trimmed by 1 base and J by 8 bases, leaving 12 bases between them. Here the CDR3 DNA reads TGCGCCAGCAGCTTGCCAGGGGATCAAGAAAAACTGTTTTTT. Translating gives CASSLPGDQEKLFF.

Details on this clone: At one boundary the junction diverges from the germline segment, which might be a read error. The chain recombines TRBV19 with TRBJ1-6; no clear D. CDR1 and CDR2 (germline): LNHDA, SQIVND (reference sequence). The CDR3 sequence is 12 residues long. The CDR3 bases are TGTACCAGTAGTATCAATTTTCCACCCCTCCACTTT. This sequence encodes CTSSINFPPLHF. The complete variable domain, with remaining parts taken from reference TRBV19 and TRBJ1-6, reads DGGITQSPKYLFRKEGQNVTLSCEQNLNHDAMYWYRQDPGQGLRLIYYSQIVNDFQKGDIAEGYSVSREKKESFPLTVTSAQKNPTAFYLCTSSINFPPLHFGNGTRLTVT.

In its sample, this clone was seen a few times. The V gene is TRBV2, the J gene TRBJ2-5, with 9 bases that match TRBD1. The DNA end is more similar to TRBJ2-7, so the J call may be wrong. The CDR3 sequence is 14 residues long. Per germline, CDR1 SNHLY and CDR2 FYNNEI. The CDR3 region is CASRQRTGVDEQYF. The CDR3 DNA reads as TGTGCCAGCAGGCAGAGGACAGGGGTCGACGAGCAGTACTTC.

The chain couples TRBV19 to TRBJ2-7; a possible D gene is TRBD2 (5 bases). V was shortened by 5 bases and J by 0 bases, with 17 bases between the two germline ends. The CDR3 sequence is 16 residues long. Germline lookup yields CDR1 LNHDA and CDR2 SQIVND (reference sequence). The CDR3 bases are TGTGCCAGTAGTCCCCTTAAGGCGGGCGCCTCCTACGAGCAGTACTTC. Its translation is CASSPLKAGASYEQYF.

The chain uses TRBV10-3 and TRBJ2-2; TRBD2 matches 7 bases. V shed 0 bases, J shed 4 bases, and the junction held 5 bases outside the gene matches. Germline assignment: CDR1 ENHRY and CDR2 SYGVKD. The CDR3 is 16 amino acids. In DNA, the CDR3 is TGTGCCATCAGTGAGTCGTGGGAGGGCCCCACCGGGGAGCTGTTTTTT. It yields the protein CAISESWEGPTGELFF.

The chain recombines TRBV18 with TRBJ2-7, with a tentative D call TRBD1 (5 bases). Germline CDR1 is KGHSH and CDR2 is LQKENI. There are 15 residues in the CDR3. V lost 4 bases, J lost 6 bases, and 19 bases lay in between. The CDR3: CASSLNGAATTEQYF. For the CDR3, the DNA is TGTGCCAGCTCACTTAATGGGGCAGCCACTACCGAGCAGTACTTC.

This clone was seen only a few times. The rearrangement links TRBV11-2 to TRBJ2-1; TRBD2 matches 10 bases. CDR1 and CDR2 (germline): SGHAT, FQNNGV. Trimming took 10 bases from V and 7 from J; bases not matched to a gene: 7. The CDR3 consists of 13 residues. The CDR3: CAIKRGGRNEQFF. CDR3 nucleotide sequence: TGTGCCATAAAGCGGGGGGGCAGGAATGAGCAGTTCTTC.

CDR3 DNA sequence: TGTGCCAGCAGCCCCCGACAGGGTCTGAGATACAATGAGCAGTTCTTC. Encoded protein: CASSPRQGLRYNEQFF. The J gene is TRBJ2-1, the V gene TRBV11-2; 7 bases fit TRBD1. The CDR3 is 16 amino acids. Losses at the gene ends were 5 bases for V and 4 bases for J; bases not matched to a gene: 11. Per the germline V gene, CDR1 is SGHAT and CDR2 is FQNNGV.